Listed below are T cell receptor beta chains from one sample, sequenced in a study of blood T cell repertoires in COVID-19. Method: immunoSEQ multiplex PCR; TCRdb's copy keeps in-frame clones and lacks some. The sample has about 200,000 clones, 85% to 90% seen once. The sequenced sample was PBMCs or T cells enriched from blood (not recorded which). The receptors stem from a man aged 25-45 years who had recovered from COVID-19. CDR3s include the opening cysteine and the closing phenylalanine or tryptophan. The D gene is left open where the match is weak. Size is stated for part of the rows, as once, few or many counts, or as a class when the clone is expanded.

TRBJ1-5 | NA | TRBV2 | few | TGTGCCAGCAGTGGGGAGTATAGCAATCAGCCCCAGCATTTT | CASSGEYSNQPQHF
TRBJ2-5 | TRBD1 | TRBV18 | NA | TGTGCCAGCTCATCGACAGGGGATCAAGAGACCCAGTACTTC | CASSSTGDQETQYF
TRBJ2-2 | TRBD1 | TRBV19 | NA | TGTGCCAGTAGTGCTCAGGGGGCTAGCACCGGGGAGCTGTTTTTT | CASSAQGASTGELFF
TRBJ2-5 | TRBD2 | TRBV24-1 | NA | TGTGCCACCAGTGATTTTCTACTAGCGGGAGGGGAGACCCAGTACTTC | CATSDFLLAGGETQYF
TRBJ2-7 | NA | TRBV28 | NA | TGTGCCAGCAGCCAAGGACAGCGATCCGAGCAGTACTTC | CASSQGQRSEQYF
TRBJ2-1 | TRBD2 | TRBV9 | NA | TGTGCCAGCAGCGCACTACTAGCGGGGGCCTACAATGAGCAGTTCTTC | CASSALLAGAYNEQFF
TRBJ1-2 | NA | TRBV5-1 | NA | TGCGCCAGCAGCTTGTATCAGGGCACTAACTATGGCTACACCTTC | CASSLYQGTNYGYTF
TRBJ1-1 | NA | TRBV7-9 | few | TGTGCCAGCAGCTCGACAGGGAACACTGAAGCTTTCTTT | CASSSTGNTEAFF
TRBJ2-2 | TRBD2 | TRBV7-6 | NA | TGTGCCAGCAGCTTAGTGGCGAGCGGGGACACCGGGGAGCTGTTTTTT | CASSLVASGDTGELFF
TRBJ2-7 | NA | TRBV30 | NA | TGTGCCTGGAGTGGCGCAGGCTCCTACGAGCAGTACTTC | CAWSGAGSYEQYF
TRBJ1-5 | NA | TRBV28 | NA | TGTGCCAGCAGTTTATTCCAGGGGAATAATGGTCAGCCCCAGCATTTT | CASSLFQGNNGQPQHF
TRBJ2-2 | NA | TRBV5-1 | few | TGCGCCAGCGACCAGGGGGGTATTACGAACACCGGGGAGCTGTTTTTT | CASDQGGITNTGELFF
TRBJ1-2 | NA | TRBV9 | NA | TGTGCCAGCAGCGGCACAAGACGACTTAATTTAAACTATGGCTACACCTTC | CASSGTRRLNLNYGYTF
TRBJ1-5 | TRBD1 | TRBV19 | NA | TGTGCCAGTAGTAGTCTGGGGACAGGGCGACATCAGCCCCAGCATTTT | CASSSLGTGRHQPQHF
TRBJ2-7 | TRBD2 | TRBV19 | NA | TGTGCCAGTAGTGCCGGACTAGCGGGAGGGTACGAGCAGTACTTC | CASSAGLAGGYEQYF
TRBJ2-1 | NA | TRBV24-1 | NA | TGTGCCACCAGTGTCGCGGCGGAACAACTCTCCTACAATGAGCAGTTCTTC | CATSVAAEQLSYNEQFF
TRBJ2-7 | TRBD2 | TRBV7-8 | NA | TGTGCCAGCAGCCGCGCGGCTAGCGGGCTGCACGAGCAGTACTTC | CASSRAASGLHEQYF
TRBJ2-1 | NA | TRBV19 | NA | TGTGCCAGTAGTATAGCTGGGGGCCTATACAATGAGCAGTTCTTC | CASSIAGGLYNEQFF
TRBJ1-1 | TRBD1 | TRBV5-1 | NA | TGCGCCAGCAGCGCGGACAGGACCACTGAAGCTTTCTTT | CASSADRTTEAFF
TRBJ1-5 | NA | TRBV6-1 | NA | TGTGCCAGCAGTGACCGGGGTTTGGGGGGAAGCAATCAGCCCCAGCATTTT | CASSDRGLGGSNQPQHF
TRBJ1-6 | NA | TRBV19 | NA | TGTGCCAGTAACTCCGCTAATTCACCCCTCCACTTT | CASNSANSPLHF
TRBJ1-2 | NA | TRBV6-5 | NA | TGTGCCAGCAGTTACGGACTGTCCTATGGCTACACCTTC | CASSYGLSYGYTF
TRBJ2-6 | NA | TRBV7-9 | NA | TGTGCCAGCAGCTTAGCGACTCTCTCTGGGGCCAACGTCCTGACTTTC | CASSLATLSGANVLTF
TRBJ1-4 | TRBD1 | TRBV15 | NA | TGTGCCACCAGCACGGGACAGGTTAATGAAAAACTGTTTTTT | CATSTGQVNEKLFF
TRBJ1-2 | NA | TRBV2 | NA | TGTGCCAGCAGTGAATTATCGTGGGACAAAGACTATGGCTACACCTTC | CASSELSWDKDYGYTF
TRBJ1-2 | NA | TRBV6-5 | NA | TGTGCCAGCCAGGGGCTGGGCTATGGCTACACCTTC | CASQGLGYGYTF
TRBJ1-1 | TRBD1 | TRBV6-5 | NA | TGTGCCAGCAGCCCCCACAGGGGACGGGACACTGAAGCTTTCTTT | CASSPHRGRDTEAFF
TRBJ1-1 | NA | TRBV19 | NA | TGTGCCAGTGCAACCGGGAATGAAGCTTTCTTT | CASATGNEAFF